The clone carrying this T cell receptor beta chain was observed a few times. Its antigen is still unknown. Its ends do not fully match the called genes, so a read error is possible. Molecular barcoding with unique molecular identifiers was used for the TCRbeta library. TCRdb reprocessed the PCR reads with MiXCR, giving one entry per CDR3 protein. The table shows fewer than 550,000 distinct CDR3 sequences, with about 10% occurring only once. The sample belongs to a study of T-cell reconstitution after alpha-beta-depleted transplantation in children. The study, taken as a whole, reports: Several hundred rapidly expanded clones from non-depleted graft cells reportedly supplied alpha-beta T cells about two months post-transplant. At day 60, the high TCRbeta diversity found in some patients originated from recipient T cells and thymic progenitors that had survived. Hyperexpanded clones declined; after one year, newly produced T cells mostly supplied diversity.

This CDR3 region has 15 residues. Per the germline V gene, CDR1 is SGHTA and CDR2 is FQGNSA. The sequencing used PBMCs, collected before TCRalphabeta/CD19-depleted stem cell transplant. The chain couples TRBV7-2 to TRBJ1-1; the D gene is possibly TRBD1 (5 bases). The TCR originated in a child aged 2 to 9 with inherited bone marrow failure, due to receive a stem cell transplant. Here the CDR3 reads CASSLAGGRGTEAFF. Here the CDR3 DNA reads TGTGCCAGCAGCCTAGCGGGGGGTCGGGGCACTGAAGCTTTCTTT.